These 20 T cell receptor beta chains were all obtained from the same sample, sequenced in a study of T-cell reconstitution after alpha-beta-depleted transplantation in children. Unique molecular identifiers were incorporated into the prepared TCRbeta library. MiXCR, run by TCRdb on the PCR reads, gives a single entry per CDR3 protein. The data hold fewer than 700,000 distinct CDR3 sequences, with around 13% observed a single time. The specimen was PBMCs, mostly from graft donor cells, collected 360 days after TCRalphabeta/CD19-depleted stem cell transplant. The receptors here all came from a male patient between 10 and 17 years old who had a stem cell transplant for acute myeloid leukemia, so the T cells may come from the graft donor.

The chain employs TRBV4-3 and TRBJ2-5; 8 positions match TRBD1. V gave up 2 bases and J gave up 4 bases; unmatched junction bases: 3. This CDR3 is 14 amino acids long. Germline CDR1 LGHNA, CDR2 YSLEER. The CDR3 DNA is TGCGCCAGCAGCCAAACGGACAGGGTAGAGACCCAGTACTTC. The encoded protein is CASSQTDRVETQYF.

In its sample, this clonotype was seen a few times. V gene TRBV5-1 combines with J gene TRBJ1-2; D possibly corresponds to TRBD1 (6 bases). The CDR3 runs 14 residues. CDR1 is SGHRS and CDR2 is YFSETQ in the germline V gene. V was shortened by 0 bases and J by 6 bases, with 12 bases between the two germline ends. The CDR3 DNA follows: TGCGCCAGCAGCTTGGGGGGGCTTCGGGATGGCTACACCTTC. This encodes CASSLGGLRDGYTF. The whole variable domain, filled in from reference TRBV5-1 and TRBJ1-2, reads KAGVTQTPRYLIKTRGQQVTLSCSPISGHRSVSWYQQTPGQGLQFLFEYFSETQRNKGNFPGRFSGRQFSNSRSEMNVSTLELGDSALYLCASSLGGLRDGYTFGSGTRLTVV.

The chain uses TRBV4-3 and TRBJ2-7; 9 bases fit TRBD1. The germline V gene has CDR1 LGHNA and CDR2 YSLEER. There are 15 residues in the CDR3. V was pared by 2 bases and J by 6 bases, with 8 bases of the junction left unmatched. The CDR3 DNA follows: TGCGCCAGCAGCCAACACCGGGACAGGGTAGGCGAGCAGTACTTC. It yields the protein CASSQHRDRVGEQYF.

V and J are TRBV2 and TRBJ2-3; 7 bases map to TRBD2. Germline CDR1 reads SNHLY; CDR2 reads FYNNEI. V lost 11 bases and J lost 6; bases outside the gene matches: 20. The CDR3 has 16 residues. The CDR3 DNA reads as TGTGCCGACCGACTCCGGACTGGCGGGAGATCGGATACGCAGTATTTT. Translated, it gives CADRLRTGGRSDTQYF.

This clonotype was picked up one time. The chain combines TRBV2 with TRBJ2-5; 8 nucleotides line up with TRBD2. Germline-derived CDR1 and CDR2 are SNHLY and FYNNEI. V shed 2 bases, J shed 3 bases, and the junction held 5 bases outside the gene matches. The CDR3 is made up of 15 amino acids. CDR3 region: CASSETSGLKETQYF. As DNA, the CDR3 is TGTGCCAGCAGTGAAACTAGCGGATTGAAAGAGACCCAGTACTTC.

The chain recombines TRBV11-2 with TRBJ2-3, with 9 nucleotides matching TRBD2. Germline CDR1 is SGHAT and CDR2 is FQNNGV. Trimming cost V 3 bases and J 6 bases; bases outside gene matches: 10. This CDR3 is built from 16 residues. CDR3 sequence (DNA): TGTGCCAGCAGCTTGGAAGCGGGAGGACTCATGGATACGCAGTATTTT. Residues: CASSLEAGGLMDTQYF.

The chain uses TRBV5-1 and TRBJ2-7, with D tentatively TRBD2 (5 bases). The CDR3 has 16 residues. Germline-derived CDR1 and CDR2 are SGHRS and YFSETQ. The V end was cut by 0 bases, the J end by 1 base, with 14 bases between. For the CDR3, the DNA is TGCGCCAGCAGCTTGGCCGGTCGGGAAACTTCCTACGAGCAGTACTTC. Protein sequence: CASSLAGRETSYEQYF. Full variable domain (rest looked up from reference TRBV5-1 and TRBJ2-7): KAGVTQTPRYLIKTRGQQVTLSCSPISGHRSVSWYQQTPGQGLQFLFEYFSETQRNKGNFPGRFSGRQFSNSRSEMNVSTLELGDSALYLCASSLAGRETSYEQYFGPGTRLTVT.

The chain couples TRBV20-1 to TRBJ2-1, with TRBD2 matching 11 bases. The germline CDR1 and CDR2 sequences are DFQATT and SNEGSKA (reference sequence). J lost 0 bases, V lost 5 bases, and 3 bases had no gene match. CDR3 length equals 15 residues. For the CDR3, the DNA is TGCAGTGCTGTAGCGGGAGGGAGCTCCTACAATGAGCAGTTCTTC. Translated, it gives CSAVAGGSSYNEQFF.

The rearrangement links TRBV9 to TRBJ2-7; possibly TRBD1 or TRBD2 for D (5 bases each). V was clipped by 0 bases and J by 7 bases, with 14 bases between them. The CDR3 is made up of 14 amino acids. CDR1 SGDLS and CDR2 YYNGEE come from the germline V gene. DNA of the CDR3: TGTGCCAGCAGCGTAGGGGACCGTTTTCTGGAGCAGTACTTC. It codes for CASSVGDRFLEQYF. Full variable domain (outside the CDR3, taken from reference TRBV9 and TRBJ2-7): DSGVTQTPKHLITATGQRVTLRCSPRSGDLSVYWYQQSLDQGLQFLIQYYNGEERAKGNILERFSAQQFPDLHSELNLSSLELGDSALYFCASSVGDRFLEQYFGPGTRLTVT.

The rearrangement uses TRBV10-3 and TRBJ2-5; TRBD1 is a possible D gene (6 bases). The CDR3 contains 14 residues. V lost 5 bases and J lost 5, with 15 bases in between. Germline V gives CDR1 ENHRY, CDR2 SYGVKD. The DNA for the CDR3 is TGTGCCATCAGTCCATACAGGGATCGGGAGACCCAGTACTTC. Translation gives CAISPYRDRETQYF.

This clonotype came up many times. The chain has TRBV20-1 and TRBJ2-3; possibly TRBD1 for D (6 bases). V lost 6 bases, J lost 0 bases, and 16 bases lay in between. CDR3 length: 15 residues. Germline CDR1 reads DFQATT; CDR2 reads SNEGSKA (reference sequence). The CDR3 DNA sequence: TGCAGTGCCGGGGACAAACGTACTAGCACAGATACGCAGTATTTT. Encoded protein: CSAGDKRTSTDTQYF.

Concerning this clonotype: The CDR3 end shows no conserved phenylalanine or tryptophan, and so a read error is likely. The DNA is left out, because the CDR3 cannot be placed on it with certainty; the CDR3 is given as TCRdb lists it. This chain's CDR3 is CASSYEPGLAGGI. The chain links TRBV6-2 or TRBV6-3 to TRBJ2-1; the table's D call, TRBD2, has no DNA check behind it. Ends included, the CDR3 has 13 residues. Germline V gene sequence: CDR1 MNHEY, CDR2 SVGEGT.

In its sample, this clonotype was seen a few times. This chain connects TRBV10-2 to TRBJ2-2; D is perhaps TRBD1 (6 bases). This CDR3 is 13 amino acids long. Trimming took 7 bases from V and 2 from J, leaving 8 bases between them. Germline V gives CDR1 WSHSY, CDR2 SAAADI. The CDR3 DNA reads TGCGCCAGCAACAGGGTAAACACCGGGGAGCTGTTTTTT. Its protein product is CASNRVNTGELFF.

This chain joins TRBV10-2 and TRBJ2-3, with 13 positions matching TRBD2. This CDR3 region has 20 residues. Germline assignment: CDR1 WSHSY and CDR2 SAAADI. Trimming took 3 bases from V and 2 from J; bases not matched to a gene: 14. The chain's CDR3 is CASSDPLGLAGTYSTDTQYF. DNA for the CDR3: TGCGCCAGCAGTGATCCCCTGGGACTAGCGGGAACTTACTCCACAGATACGCAGTATTTT.

This clonotype was counted only a few times. The rearrangement uses TRBV5-1 and TRBJ2-5, with TRBD2 as a possible D gene (5 bases). CDR1 is SGHRS, CDR2 YFSETQ, per germline. The length of the CDR3 is 17 residues. Trimming cost V 0 bases and J 2 bases, with 17 bases left between them. Written as DNA, the CDR3 is TGCGCCAGCAGCTTGGGTTGGCCAGCGGTGGATCAAGAGACCCAGTACTTC. Translation: CASSLGWPAVDQETQYF.

There are many counts of this clonotype. The chain joins TRBV11-2 to TRBJ2-7, with a possible D match to TRBD2 (5 bases). Deletions cut 5 bases from V and 4 bases from J, with 12 bases between. Germline V gene sequence: CDR1 SGHAT, CDR2 FQNNGV. The CDR3 contains 13 residues. CDR3: CASSHPGKYEQYF. CDR3 bases: TGTGCCAGCAGCCACCCGGGGAAATACGAGCAGTACTTC.

The rearrangement joins TRBV12-5 to TRBJ2-1; 8 bases align to TRBD2. Unmatched junction bases numbered 16, after V lost 4 bases and J lost 8 bases. Germline CDR1 LGHNT, CDR2 FRNRAP. The length of the CDR3 is 17 residues. DNA of the CDR3: TGTGCTAGTGGTTCGGCTCCGGGACTAGTCTCGGTGGATGAGCAGTTCTTC. Translated, it gives CASGSAPGLVSVDEQFF.

This clonotype was seen a few times. This chain uses TRBV5-1 with TRBJ2-1, with 7 bases that match TRBD2. The germline V gene has CDR1 SGHRS and CDR2 YFSETQ. This CDR3 is built from 16 residues. The V segment lost 0 bases and the J segment 5 bases; nucleotides outside the gene matches: 8. This CDR3 reads CASSLVVGGWHNEQFF. In DNA form, the CDR3 reads TGCGCCAGCAGCTTGGTGGTCGGGGGGTGGCACAATGAGCAGTTCTTC.

This clonotype occurred a few times. The chain recombines TRBV28 with TRBJ2-4; D ambiguous. This CDR3 spans 16 amino acids. Germline assignment: CDR1 MDHEN and CDR2 SYDVKM. Trimming removed 2 bases at V and 0 bases at J, with 11 bases between. The DNA of the CDR3 is TGTGCCAGCAGTTTACTTCCTTTACTAGCCAAAAACATTCAGTACTTC. Translation gives CASSLLPLLAKNIQYF.

The table lists this clonotype with a few counts. The chain employs TRBV20-1 and TRBJ2-2; D unresolved. Germline CDR1 and CDR2: DFQATT and SNEGSKA (reference sequence). The CDR3 has 12 residues. V was shortened by 4 bases and J by 4 bases, with 7 bases between the two germline ends. CDR3 sequence: CSATMGTGELFF. For the CDR3, the DNA is TGCAGTGCTACAATGGGCACCGGGGAGCTGTTTTTT.